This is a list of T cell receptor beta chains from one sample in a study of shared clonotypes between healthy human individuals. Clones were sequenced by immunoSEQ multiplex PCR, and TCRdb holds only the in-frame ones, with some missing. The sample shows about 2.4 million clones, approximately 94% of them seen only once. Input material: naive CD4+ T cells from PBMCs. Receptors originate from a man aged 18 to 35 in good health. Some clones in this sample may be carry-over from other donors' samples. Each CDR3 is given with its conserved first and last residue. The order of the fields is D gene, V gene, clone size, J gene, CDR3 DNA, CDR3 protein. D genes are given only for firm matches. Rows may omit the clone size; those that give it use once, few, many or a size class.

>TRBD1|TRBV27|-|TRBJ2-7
TGTGCCAGCAGTTTAGGTCGGACAGGACGCCTCGGGCAGTACTTC
CASSLGRTGRLGQYF
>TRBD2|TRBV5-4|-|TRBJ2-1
TGTGCCAGCAGCGGGACTAGCGGGAGCAATGAGCAGTTCTTC
CASSGTSGSNEQFF
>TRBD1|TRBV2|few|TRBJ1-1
TGTGCCAGCCAGGACAGGGCGAACACTGAAGCTTTCTTT
CASQDRANTEAFF
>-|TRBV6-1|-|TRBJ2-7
TGTGCCAGCAGTCCCACCTGGGAGCAGTACTTC
CASSPTWEQYF
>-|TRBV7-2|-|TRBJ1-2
TGTGCCAGCAGCTTAATATCGGCGGCAGGGGCTTCGAACTATGGCTACACCTTC
CASSLISAAGASNYGYTF
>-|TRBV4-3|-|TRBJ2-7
TGCGCCAGCAGCCAAGATTTCTTGTCTGGGAGGACCAAATACGAGCAGTACTTC
CASSQDFLSGRTKYEQYF
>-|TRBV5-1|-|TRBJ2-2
TGCGCCAGCAGCTTTGATAATACGGGGAACACCGGGGAGCTGTTTTTT
CASSFDNTGNTGELFF
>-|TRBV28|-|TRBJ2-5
TGTGCCAGCAGGCCCCCGGGGGAGACCCAGTACTTC
CASRPPGETQYF
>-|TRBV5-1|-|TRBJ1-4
TGCGCCAGCAGTTACCAGGGCGTAAATGAAAAACTGTTTTTT
CASSYQGVNEKLFF
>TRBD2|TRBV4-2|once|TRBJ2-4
TGTGCCAGCAGCCAAGATTGGGTTAGCGGGACCAAAAACATTCAGTACTTC
CASSQDWVSGTKNIQYF